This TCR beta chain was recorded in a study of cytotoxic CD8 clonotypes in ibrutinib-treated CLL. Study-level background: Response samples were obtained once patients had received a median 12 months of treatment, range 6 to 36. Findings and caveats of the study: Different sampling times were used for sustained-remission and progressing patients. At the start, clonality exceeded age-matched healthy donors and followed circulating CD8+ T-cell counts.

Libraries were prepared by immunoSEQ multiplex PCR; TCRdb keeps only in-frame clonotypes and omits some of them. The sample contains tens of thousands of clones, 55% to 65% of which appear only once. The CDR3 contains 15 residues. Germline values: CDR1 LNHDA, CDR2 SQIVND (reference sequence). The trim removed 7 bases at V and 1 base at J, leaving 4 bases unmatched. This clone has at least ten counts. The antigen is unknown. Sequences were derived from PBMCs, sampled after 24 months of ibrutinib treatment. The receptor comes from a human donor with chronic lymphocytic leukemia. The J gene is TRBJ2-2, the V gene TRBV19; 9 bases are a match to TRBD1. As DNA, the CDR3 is TGTGCCAGTATGGGGACAGGGCAGAACACCGGGGAGCTGTTTTTT. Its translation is CASMGTGQNTGELFF. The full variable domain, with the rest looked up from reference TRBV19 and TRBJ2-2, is DGGITQSPKYLFRKEGQNVTLSCEQNLNHDAMYWYRQDPGQGLRLIYYSQIVNDFQKGDIAEGYSVSREKKESFPLTVTSAQKNPTAFYLCASMGTGQNTGELFFGEGSRLTVL.